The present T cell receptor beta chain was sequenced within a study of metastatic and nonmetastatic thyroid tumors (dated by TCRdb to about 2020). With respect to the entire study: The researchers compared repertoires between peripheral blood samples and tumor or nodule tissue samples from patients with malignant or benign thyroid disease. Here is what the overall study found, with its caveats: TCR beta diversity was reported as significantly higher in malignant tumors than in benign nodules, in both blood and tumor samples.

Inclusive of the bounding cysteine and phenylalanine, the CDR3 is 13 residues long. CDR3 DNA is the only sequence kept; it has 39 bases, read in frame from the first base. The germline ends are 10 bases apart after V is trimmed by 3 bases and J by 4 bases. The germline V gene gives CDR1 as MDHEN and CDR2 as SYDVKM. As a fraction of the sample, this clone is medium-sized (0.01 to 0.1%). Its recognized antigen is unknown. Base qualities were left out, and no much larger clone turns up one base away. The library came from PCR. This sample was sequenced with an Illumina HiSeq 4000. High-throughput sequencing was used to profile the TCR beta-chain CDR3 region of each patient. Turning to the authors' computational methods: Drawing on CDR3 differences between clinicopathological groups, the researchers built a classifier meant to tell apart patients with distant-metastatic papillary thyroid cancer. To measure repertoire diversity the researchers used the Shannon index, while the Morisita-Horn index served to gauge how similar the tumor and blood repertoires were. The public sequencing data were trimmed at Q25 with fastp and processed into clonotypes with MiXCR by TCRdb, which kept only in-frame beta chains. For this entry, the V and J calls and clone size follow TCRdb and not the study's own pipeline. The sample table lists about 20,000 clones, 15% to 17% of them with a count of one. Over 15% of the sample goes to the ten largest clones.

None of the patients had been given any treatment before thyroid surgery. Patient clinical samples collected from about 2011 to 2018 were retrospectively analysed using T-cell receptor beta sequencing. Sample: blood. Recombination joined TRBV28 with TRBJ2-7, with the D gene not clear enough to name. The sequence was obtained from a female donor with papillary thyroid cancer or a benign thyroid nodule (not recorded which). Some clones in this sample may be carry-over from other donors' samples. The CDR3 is CASSFAWDYEQYF. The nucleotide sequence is TGTGCCAGCAGTTTCGCTTGGGATTACGAGCAGTACTTC.